The clone carrying this TCR beta chain was detected many times. Its antigen is not known. The investigators amplified TCR beta CDR3 regions from RNA transcripts. TCR CDR3 regions were first amplified by RT-PCR with HTBI primers. Each CDR3 protein is one row after TCRdb ran MiXCR on the multiplex PCR reads. The repertoire holds nearly 600,000 distinct CDR3 sequences, over 12% seen once, with roughly 7.1% in the top ten. The CDR3 length is 16 residues. V shed 0 bases and J 4 bases; nucleotides not matched to a gene: 5. Germline lookup yields CDR1 KGHSH and CDR2 LQKENI. This specimen comes from a study of T cells in Graves' hyperthyroidism and ophthalmopathy. Study-wide context: Staff took peripheral blood when the initial diagnosis was made, before any treatment began. Overall study results and limits: Appearing also in blood were most of the thyroid clonotypes expanded above 0.001.

Ophthalmopathy in the patients scored at least 3 on Clinical Activity Score and at least 4 on NOSPECS grade, lasting under 3 months. The rearrangement uses TRBV18 and TRBJ1-5; 8 bases agree with TRBD1. The source of this sequence is a woman aged 18-35 years with Graves' ophthalmopathy. The sequenced sample consisted of blood. The CDR3 nucleotides read TGTGCCAGCTCACCACCGTTCACAGGGGGAAATCAGCCCCAGCATTTT. This encodes CASSPPFTGGNQPQHF.